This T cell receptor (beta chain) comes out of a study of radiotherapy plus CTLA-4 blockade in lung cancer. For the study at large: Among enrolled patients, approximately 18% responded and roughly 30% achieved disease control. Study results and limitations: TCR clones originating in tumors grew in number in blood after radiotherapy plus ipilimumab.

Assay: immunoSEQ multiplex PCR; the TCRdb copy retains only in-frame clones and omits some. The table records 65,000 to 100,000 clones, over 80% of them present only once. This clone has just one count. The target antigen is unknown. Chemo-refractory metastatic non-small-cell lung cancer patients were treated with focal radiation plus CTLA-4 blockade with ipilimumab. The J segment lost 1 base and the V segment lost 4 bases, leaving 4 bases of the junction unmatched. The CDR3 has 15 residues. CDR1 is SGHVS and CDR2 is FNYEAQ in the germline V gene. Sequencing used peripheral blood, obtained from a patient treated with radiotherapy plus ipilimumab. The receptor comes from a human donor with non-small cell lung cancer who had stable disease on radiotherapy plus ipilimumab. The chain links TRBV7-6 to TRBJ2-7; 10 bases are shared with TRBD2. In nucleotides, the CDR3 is TGTGCCAGCAGCTCCCGGACTAGCGGATCCTACGAGCAGTACTTC. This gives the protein CASSSRTSGSYEQYF.